This passage covers 20 T cell receptor beta chains from one sample sequenced in a study of blood T cells in healthy people across ages. Alongside a J-beta primer mix, a sample-barcoded 5' primer served in a second PCR lasting about 7 to 12 cycles. TCRdb re-derived calls from the 5' RACE reads in MiXCR, one entry per CDR3 protein. The repertoire holds roughly 1,000,000 distinct CDR3 sequences, with 20% to 25% as singletons. The same data also contributed to another study, on T cells of mothers and their children.

Sequences were obtained from blood. These receptors all stem from a girl aged 2 to 10 in good health.

This clonotype was recorded a few times. The chain combines TRBV7-2 with TRBJ1-1; D not resolved. The CDR3 is made up of 16 amino acids. Per the germline V gene, CDR1 is SGHTA and CDR2 is FQGNSA. V lost 1 base and J 0 bases, leaving 12 bases between the germline ends. CDR3 protein: CASSLVVGSMNTEAFF. CDR3 nucleotides: TGTGCCAGCAGCTTAGTGGTGGGGTCTATGAACACTGAAGCTTTCTTT.

This chain joins TRBV5-1 and TRBJ2-7; D not resolved. V lost 0 bases to trimming and J lost 1 base, with 8 bases between them. Germline CDR1 SGHRS, CDR2 YFSETQ. The CDR3 consists of 14 residues. CDR3 loop: CASSLEVVSYEQYF. CDR3 DNA: TGCGCCAGCAGCTTGGAGGTTGTTTCCTACGAGCAGTACTTC.

This clonotype was seen more than once but under ten times. The gene calls are TRBV20-1 and TRBJ1-6, with D possibly TRBD1 on 6 matching bases. Trimming removed 5 bases from V and 10 bases from J, with 18 bases in between. This CDR3 has 14 amino acids. Germline-derived CDR1 and CDR2 are DFQATT and SNEGSKA (reference sequence). CDR3 residues: CSASDSRIGSPLHF. In DNA, the CDR3 is TGCAGTGCTTCGGACAGCCGGATTGGCTCACCCCTCCACTTT.

The V gene is TRBV10-3, the J gene TRBJ1-1; D gene uncertain. V lost 0 bases, J lost 5 bases, and 7 bases lay in between. This CDR3 has 13 amino acids. Germline CDR1 is ENHRY and CDR2 is SYGVKD. The CDR3 nucleotides read TGTGCCATCAGTGAGTCGTCTTCGACTGAAGCTTTCTTT. It specifies CAISESSSTEAFF.

The chain joins TRBV5-6 to TRBJ2-5; no clear D. The J call may be incorrect, as the DNA end agrees better with TRBJ2-1. This CDR3 spans 15 amino acids. Germline CDR1 is SGHDT and CDR2 is YYEEEE. In DNA form, the CDR3 reads TGTGCCAGCAGCTTGGTATCCGCAGATCGCAATGAGCAGTTCTTC. Protein product: CASSLVSADRNEQFF.

The table lists this clonotype with a few counts. This chain connects TRBV12-3 or TRBV12-4 to TRBJ1-3; 7 bases fit TRBD1. This CDR3 has 12 residues. The J segment lost 4 bases and the V segment lost 10 bases, leaving 4 bases of the junction unmatched. CDR3 residues: CATRDRGNTIYF. The CDR3 DNA reads as TGTGCCACAAGGGACAGAGGAAACACCATATATTTT.

In its sample, this clonotype was seen a few times. The germline gene is not matched at one end of the junction; a read error may be the cause. For the CDR3, the DNA is TGTGCCAGCAGTGTATCTACCGGGACAGGGGCCTACGAGCAGTACTTC. Its protein is CASSVSTGTGAYEQYF. The genes are TRBV27 and TRBJ2-7, with 10 bases matching TRBD1. Per germline, CDR1 MNHEY and CDR2 SMNVEV (reference sequence). The CDR3 loop spans 16 amino acids.

This clonotype was observed a few times. V and J are TRBV29-1 and TRBJ1-2, with D perhaps matching TRBD1 (5 bases). Germline CDR1 and CDR2: SQVTM and ANQGSEA. The CDR3 is 12 amino acids. Trimming took off 8 bases at V and 6 bases at J, with 16 bases between the two ends. CDR3 in amino acids: CSTSWDEDGYTF. The CDR3 DNA reads TGCAGCACGTCATGGGACGAGGATGGCTACACCTTC.

The chain uses TRBV28 and TRBJ2-7; no firm D call. Germline CDR1 MDHEN, CDR2 SYDVKM. V was clipped by 7 bases and J by 1 base, with 11 bases between them. This CDR3 is 13 amino acids long. For the CDR3, the DNA is TGTGCCAGCAAGGTAGGGCCGTCCTACGAGCAGTACTTC. Its protein product is CASKVGPSYEQYF.

There are many counts of this clonotype. This sequence joins TRBV16 and TRBJ1-2; D is uncertain. This CDR3 is 11 amino acids long. In germline, CDR1 is KGHSY, CDR2 FQNENV. Trimming removed 4 bases from V and 8 bases from J, with 8 bases in between. This chain's CDR3 is CASSLNGGYTF. CDR3 DNA: TGTGCCAGCAGCCTAAACGGCGGCTACACCTTC.

Points on this clonotype: In this CDR3 the conserved last residue, phenylalanine or tryptophan, is missing, so a read error is likely. The rearrangement joins TRBV29-1 to TRBJ2-3; 7 nucleotides line up with TRBD2. The J segment lost 2 bases and the V segment lost 7 bases, leaving 9 bases of the junction unmatched. The CDR3 spans 14 residues. CDR1 and CDR2 (germline): SQVTM, ANQGSEA. The CDR3 nucleotides are TGCAGCGGACCGGGACTACGAAACACAGATACGCAGTATCTT. Protein sequence: CSGPGLRNTDTQYL.

This clonotype has only a few counts. The rearrangement links TRBV7-3 to TRBJ2-1, with 9 nucleotides matching TRBD2. The CDR3 extends over 17 amino acids. CDR1 SGHTA and CDR2 FQGTGA come from the germline V gene. The trim removed 5 bases at V and 7 bases at J, leaving 15 bases unmatched. CDR3 residues: CASSKPPGASGVNEQFF. CDR3 coding DNA: TGTGCCAGCAGCAAACCCCCTGGAGCTAGCGGGGTGAATGAGCAGTTCTTC.

The chain uses TRBV5-1 and TRBJ2-6; D perhaps matches TRBD2 (6 bases). The CDR3 has 15 residues. Per germline, CDR1 SGHRS and CDR2 YFSETQ. The V end lost 6 bases, the J end lost 1 base, and 11 bases lay between the germline ends. CDR3 region: CASNLEGSGANVLTF. The CDR3 bases are TGCGCCAGCAACCTGGAGGGGTCTGGGGCCAACGTCCTGACTTTC.

With respect to this clonotype: Mismatch with germline at one junction end may stem from a read error. This chain links TRBV12-3 or TRBV12-4 with TRBJ1-3; unclear D gene. The CDR3 consists of 12 residues. The CDR3 here is CVSSHSGNTIYF. The DNA for the CDR3 is TGTGTCAGCAGCCACTCTGGAAACACCATATATTTT.

This clonotype was observed a few times. This chain connects TRBV5-6 to TRBJ2-7; D remains unclear. The V end lost 2 bases, the J end lost 3 bases, and 12 bases lay between the germline ends. The CDR3 consists of 14 residues. Per the germline V gene, CDR1 is SGHDT and CDR2 is YYEEEE. The CDR3 bases are TGTGCCAGCAGCTTCTGGAGCAGACTCTACGAGCAGTACTTC. Amino acids: CASSFWSRLYEQYF.

Only a few counts were recorded for this clonotype. The chain is built from TRBV12-3 or TRBV12-4 and TRBJ2-7; D gene uncertain. This CDR3 is 13 amino acids long. Trimming removed 0 bases from V and 5 bases from J, with 8 bases in between. DNA of the CDR3: TGTGCCAGCAGTTTAGCGGGAATCCACGAGCAGTACTTC. It translates to CASSLAGIHEQYF.

The genes are TRBV29-1 and TRBJ2-1; no clear D. Germline V gene sequence: CDR1 SQVTM, CDR2 ANQGSEA. Between the trimmed V and J ends, which lost 4 bases and 8 bases, there was a span of 9 bases. The CDR3 covers 11 residues. CDR3 amino acids: CSVVWPDEQFF. The CDR3 DNA reads as TGCAGCGTTGTATGGCCGGATGAGCAGTTCTTC.

The CDR3 nucleotides are TGTGCCAGTAGTGAGACACAGGGCGGAGGCAATCAGCCCCAGCATTTT. It encodes CASSETQGGGNQPQHF. This chain joins TRBV19 and TRBJ1-5; D may be TRBD1 (6 bases). Trimming shortened V by 5 bases and J by 2 bases, and 16 bases separated the two germline ends. Per the germline V gene, CDR1 is LNHDA and CDR2 is SQIVND (reference sequence). The CDR3 covers 16 residues.

This clonotype turned up a few times. This chain connects TRBV7-3 to TRBJ2-5; TRBD2 is a possible D gene (5 bases). Judging by the DNA end, TRBJ2-1 fits better; the J call may be wrong. Germline lookup yields CDR1 SGHTA and CDR2 FQGTGA. This CDR3 comprises 13 residues. In DNA form, the CDR3 reads TGTGCCAGCAGCTTATTTGCGGGTTATGAGCAGTTCTTC. The encoded protein is CASSLFAGYEQFF.

With regard to this clonotype: This likely reflects a read error, since a far larger clone is one base away. The conserved phenylalanine or tryptophan normally closing the CDR3 is absent here, so this likely arose from a read error. This sequence joins TRBV12-3 or TRBV12-4 and TRBJ2-1; D not resolved. CDR3 size: 11 residues. V lost 3 bases and J 6 bases, leaving 3 bases between the germline ends. This chain's CDR3 is CASSFSNEQFL. Written as DNA, the CDR3 is TGTGCCAGCAGTTTTTCCAATGAGCAGTTCCTC.